These T cell receptor beta chains were read from a single sample in a study of cytomegalovirus exposure and HLA in healthy donors. The assay was immunoSEQ multiplex PCR, and TCRdb's table has in-frame clones only and misses some. This table holds approximately 160,000 clones, about 81% found once. Sequencing input: PBMCs. These receptors all come from a woman aged 18-29 years in good health and CMV-seronegative. Each CDR3 is given with its conserved first and last residue. D genes are given only for firm matches. Rows may omit the clone size; those that give it use once, few, many or a size class.

v_gene	d_gene	abundance	j_gene	CDR3nt	CDR3aa
TRBV7-8	.	.	TRBJ1-5	TGTGCCAGCAGCTTAGAATCCGGGGGTATTAGGCAGCCCCAGCATTTT	CASSLESGGIRQPQHF
TRBV13	TRBD2	.	TRBJ2-5	TGTGCCAGCAGCTTAGGGACTAGCGAAGAGACCCAGTACTTC	CASSLGTSEETQYF
TRBV5-1	.	once	TRBJ1-1	TGCGCCAGCAGCTTGGGGTGGGGAGGGAGGGACGAAGCTTTCTTT	CASSLGWGGRDEAFF
TRBV6-1	.	few	TRBJ2-7	TGTGCCAGCAGTGAGAATCCTCCGGGGGGCATAACGTCCTACGAGCAGTACTTC	CASSENPPGGITSYEQYF
TRBV5-4	.	.	TRBJ2-5	TGTGCCAGCAGCTTCGGTTCAGGCCAAGAGACCCAGTACTTC	CASSFGSGQETQYF
TRBV19	.	.	TRBJ2-3	TGTGCCAGTAGTCCGCCCCGGGGCGGGACAGTCCCAGATACGCAGTATTTT	CASSPPRGGTVPDTQYF
TRBV12-1	.	.	TRBJ2-2	TGTGCCAGCAGCTTTCTCAGGGAGGGGGCCGGGGAGCTGTTTTTT	CASSFLREGAGELFF
TRBV30	TRBD2	.	TRBJ2-3	TGTGCCCGGACTAGCGGGAGCCTAAGCACAGATACGCAGTATTTT	CARTSGSLSTDTQYF
TRBV2	.	once	TRBJ2-7	TGTGCCAGCCGGACCGATCGGGGAGGCTACGAGCAGTACTTC	CASRTDRGGYEQYF
TRBV5-1	TRBD2	.	TRBJ2-1	TGCGCCAGCAGCTTAACCCTAGCGGGAGCCAATGAGCAGTTCTTC	CASSLTLAGANEQFF
TRBV15	TRBD2	.	TRBJ2-1	TGTGCCACCAGCAAACCTAGCGGGAGCAATGAGCAGTTCTTC	CATSKPSGSNEQFF
TRBV2	TRBD1	.	TRBJ1-5	TGTGCCAGCAGGGGACAGGGAAGTCAGCCCCAGCATTTT	CASRGQGSQPQHF
TRBV28	.	few	TRBJ2-7	TGTGCCAGCAGTTTTTTTGGGGGGAGAGCCTACGAGCAGTACTTC	CASSFFGGRAYEQYF
TRBV7-6	.	.	TRBJ1-5	TGTGCCAGCAGCCCAGGGTATGGACACAATCAGCCCCAGCATTTT	CASSPGYGHNQPQHF
TRBV25-1	TRBD2	few	TRBJ2-1	TGTGCCAGCGGGGCGGCTAGCGGGAGCAATGAGCAGTTCTTC	CASGAASGSNEQFF
TRBV7-3	.	once	TRBJ2-2	TGTGCCAGCAGCTCAAACACCGGGGAGCTGTTTTTT	CASSSNTGELFF
TRBV2	.	.	TRBJ1-3	TGTGCCAGCCGGGGTTCCTCTGGAAACACCATATATTTT	CASRGSSGNTIYF
TRBV5-4	TRBD1	.	TRBJ2-5	TGTGCCAGCCGCCCAGGGGGCCCGCCAGGGAGGCAAGAGACCCAGTACTTC	CASRPGGPPGRQETQYF
TRBV27	.	once	TRBJ2-7	TGTGCCAGCAGTCATCTCAGGTGGAACGAGCAGTACTTC	CASSHLRWNEQYF
TRBV10-3	TRBD1	once	TRBJ2-7	TGTGCCATCAGTCCTGCACTCCGACAGGGCCCTCTATTGTACGAGCAGTACTTC	CAISPALRQGPLLYEQYF
TRBV2	TRBD1	.	TRBJ2-7	TGTGCCAGCAGTCCCTGGGGACAGATGACCTACGAGCAGTACTTC	CASSPWGQMTYEQYF
TRBV10-3	.	.	TRBJ2-3	TGTGCCATCAGTGGGGGGGGCACAGATACGCAGTATTTT	CAISGGGTDTQYF
TRBV5-1	.	.	TRBJ2-3	TGCGCCAGCAGCTTGGCCATTGGGAGCGATACGCAGTATTTT	CASSLAIGSDTQYF
TRBV5-1	TRBD2	once	TRBJ2-1	TGCGCCAGCAGCTTGGGGACTAGCGACGAGCAGTTCTTC	CASSLGTSDEQFF
TRBV6-1	.	.	TRBJ2-7	TGTGCCAGCAACGGGGATTCCTACGAGCAGTACTTC	CASNGDSYEQYF
TRBV2	TRBD1	few	TRBJ2-7	TGTGCCAGCAGTAACAGGGGCTTCCACTCCTACGAGCAGTACTTC	CASSNRGFHSYEQYF
TRBV6-1	.	.	TRBJ2-1	TGTGCCACAGCCGAACTGGCAGGCTCCTACAATGAGCAGTTCTTC	CATAELAGSYNEQFF
TRBV18	.	once	TRBJ2-2	TGTGCCAGCTCACCTTCGCGAGCAAGGAACACCGGGGAGCTGTTTTTT	CASSPSRARNTGELFF
TRBV5-5	.	.	TRBJ1-1	TGTGCCAGCAGCTGGGGAGGGATGACTGAAGCTTTCTTT	CASSWGGMTEAFF
TRBV19	.	.	TRBJ1-5	TGTGCCAGTAGTATTACGAGGGTTAGCAATCAGCCCCAGCATTTT	CASSITRVSNQPQHF
TRBV7-9	.	.	TRBJ1-1	TGTGCCAGCAGCTTAGCGCTGGCAGGAGACAGTGAAGCTTTCTTT	CASSLALAGDSEAFF
TRBV10-1	.	.	TRBJ2-5	TGCGCCAGCAGCGCAGGGGACCAAGAGACCCAGTACTTC	CASSAGDQETQYF
TRBV7-3	.	.	TRBJ2-1	TGTGCCAGCAGCTACCTTAGCGGCTCCTACAATGAGCAGTTCTTC	CASSYLSGSYNEQFF
TRBV27	.	.	TRBJ2-2	TGTGCCAGCAGTTTGGTGTCGGCCGGGGAGCTGTTTTTT	CASSLVSAGELFF
TRBV4-1	TRBD2	once	TRBJ2-4	TGCGCCAGCAGCCCGGGACTAGCGGGGGGGCCAGCCAAAAACATTCAGTACTTC	CASSPGLAGGPAKNIQYF
TRBV2	TRBD1	.	TRBJ2-5	TGTGCCAGCAGAGCGACCGGGACAGGGTGGCGAGAGTACTTC	CASRATGTGWREYF
TRBV19	TRBD2	.	TRBJ2-1	TGTGCCACTAAGAGACCGGGACTAGACTACAATGAGCAGTTCTTC	CATKRPGLDYNEQFF
TRBV7-9	TRBD2	.	TRBJ2-4	TGTGCCAGCAGCTTAGGTGGGCTAGCGGCCTCCAAAAACATTCAGTACTTC	CASSLGGLAASKNIQYF
TRBV27	.	.	TRBJ1-2	TGTGCCAGCAGACCAACAGAGAACTATGGCTACACCTTC	CASRPTENYGYTF
TRBV6-5	TRBD1	.	TRBJ2-7	TGTGCCAGCAGTTACTCGTCGGGACAGGGTTACGAGCAGTACTTC	CASSYSSGQGYEQYF